The 13 T cell receptor beta chains presented below share a single source sample, sequenced in a study of cytomegalovirus exposure and HLA in healthy donors (dated 2017 in TCRdb). Library preparation used the immunoSEQ multiplex PCR assay. For the multiplex PCR, a mixture combining 60 forward primers for TCR Vbeta segments and 13 reverse primers for TCR Jbeta segments was used. The table comes from immuneACCESS by way of TCRdb, which keeps in-frame sequences with V and J called. Part of the clones is missing from these tables; in studies checked, under half for an unresolved V gene and the rest for unknown reasons. A total of about 200,000 clones appear in this sample, 60% to 85% of them only once. Jointly, the top ten make up around 15% of the sample. The sample comprised PBMCs. The receptor set was obtained from a man between 35 and 55 years old in good health and CMV-seronegative.

This chain joins TRBV7-2 and TRBJ1-1; no reliable D call. Trimming pared 2 bases from V and 1 base from J, leaving 5 bases between. Germline values: CDR1 SGHTA, CDR2 FQGNSA. The CDR3 runs to 13 residues. The CDR3: CASSLMANTEAFF. The CDR3 nucleotides read TGTGCCAGCAGCTTAATGGCGAACACTGAAGCTTTCTTT.

This rearrangement joins TRBV2 to TRBJ2-3, with 7 bases fitting TRBD2. The germline V gene encodes CDR1 SNHLY and CDR2 FYNNEI. J lost 2 bases, V lost 5 bases, and 4 bases had no gene match. CDR3 length equals 14 residues. CDR3 protein: CASSPGLPTDTQYF. CDR3 coding DNA: TGTGCCAGCAGTCCGGGACTACCCACAGATACGCAGTATTTT.

The chain has TRBV10-3 and TRBJ2-7; TRBD2 agrees at 7 bases. The CDR3 runs 12 residues. After removal of 10 bases from V and 2 bases from J, the junction contained 5 bases not matched to a gene. Germline values: CDR1 ENHRY, CDR2 SYGVKD. The CDR3 DNA is TGTGCCACGCTAGCGGTACCCTACGAGCAGTACTTC. Protein product: CATLAVPYEQYF.

This chain links TRBV7-9 with TRBJ1-2; 7 bases map to TRBD1. Germline CDR1 and CDR2: SEHNR and FQNEAQ (reference sequence). Trimming removed 5 bases from V and 0 bases from J; junction bases left unmatched: 9. CDR3 length: 16 amino acids. The CDR3 DNA reads TGTGCCAGCAGCCCTCCTGGGACAGATTCTAACTATGGCTACACCTTC. Translation gives CASSPPGTDSNYGYTF.

The CDR3 DNA sequence: TGTGCCAGCAGAAGACAGGGGGTCGGCAATGAGCAGTTCTTC. Its translation: CASRRQGVGNEQFF. The rearrangement links TRBV6-5 to TRBJ2-1; 9 bases map to TRBD1. Per germline, CDR1 MNHEY and CDR2 SVGAGI. The CDR3 has 14 residues. V trimming: 6 bases; J trimming: 6 bases; junction bases outside the gene matches: 6.

The chain couples TRBV4-2 to TRBJ2-7; D uncertain. Trimming stripped 0 bases from V and 3 bases from J, with 12 bases between. Germline assignment: CDR1 LGHNA and CDR2 YNFKEQ. The CDR3 loop spans 15 amino acids. CDR3 sequence reads: CASSQDRNTRYEQYF. In DNA form, the CDR3 reads TGTGCCAGCAGCCAAGATCGTAACACACGCTACGAGCAGTACTTC.

As for this clone: In the same sample, other DNA sequences code for this CDR3. The chain employs TRBV18 and TRBJ1-5; 9 nucleotides align to TRBD1. The germline V gene encodes CDR1 KGHSH and CDR2 LQKENI. The CDR3 consists of 15 residues. Trimming cost V 3 bases and J 3 bases; bases outside gene matches: 3. In DNA form, the CDR3 reads TGTGCCAGCTCACCTGGGACAGGGAACAATCAGCCCCAGCATTTT. This sequence encodes CASSPGTGNNQPQHF.

This chain links TRBV28 with TRBJ1-5, with TRBD1 matching over 9 bases. The CDR3 loop spans 18 amino acids. V lost 5 bases and J lost 1; bases outside the gene matches: 12. CDR1 is MDHEN, CDR2 SYDVKM, per germline. The CDR3 nucleotides read TGTGCCAGCAGTCTACCCCCCGGGACAGGGAAGAGCAATCAGCCCCAGCATTTT. This encodes CASSLPPGTGKSNQPQHF.

The V gene is TRBV5-1, the J gene TRBJ1-2; no reliable D call. The CDR3 contains 15 residues. Germline V gene sequence: CDR1 SGHRS, CDR2 YFSETQ. The V end lost 0 bases, the J end lost 0 bases, and 9 bases lay between the germline ends. CDR3 residues: CASSLARGANYGYTF. CDR3 coding DNA: TGCGCCAGCAGCTTGGCCCGGGGAGCTAACTATGGCTACACCTTC.

The chain recombines TRBV2 with TRBJ2-7, with 7 bases that match TRBD2. Germline V gives CDR1 SNHLY, CDR2 FYNNEI. The CDR3 covers 15 residues. After removal of 5 bases from V and 8 bases from J, the junction contained 15 bases not matched to a gene. The CDR3 bases are TGTGCCAGCAGTTTTGGGGGGGTGACTAGCTTCCAGCAGTACTTC. Translated: CASSFGGVTSFQQYF.

The V call is TRBV19, the J call TRBJ1-5; D not resolved. Looked up from germline, CDR1 is LNHDA and CDR2 is SQIVND (reference sequence). V was trimmed by 3 bases and J by 0 bases, leaving 9 bases between them. This CDR3 has 15 amino acids. CDR3 residues: CASSMTGNSNQPQHF. CDR3 DNA: TGTGCCAGTAGTATGACGGGGAATAGCAATCAGCCCCAGCATTTT.

The sample holds one count of this clone. V is TRBV20-1 and J is TRBJ2-7, with D possibly being TRBD1 (6 bases). Trimming left V 4 bases short and J 5 bases short, with 9 bases between. Germline CDR1 DFQATT, CDR2 SNEGSKA (reference sequence). CDR3 size: 11 residues. The DNA of the CDR3 is TGCAGTGCTAACAGGGTAGACGAGCAGTACTTC. Its protein is CSANRVDEQYF.

The chain employs TRBV18 and TRBJ2-5; TRBD1 matches 7 bases. Germline assignment: CDR1 KGHSH and CDR2 LQKENI. The CDR3 consists of 14 residues. With V trimmed by 0 bases and J by 3 bases, 1 base remained unmatched. This chain's CDR3 is CASSPPTGKETQYF. CDR3 bases: TGTGCCAGCTCACCACCGACAGGGAAAGAGACCCAGTACTTC.